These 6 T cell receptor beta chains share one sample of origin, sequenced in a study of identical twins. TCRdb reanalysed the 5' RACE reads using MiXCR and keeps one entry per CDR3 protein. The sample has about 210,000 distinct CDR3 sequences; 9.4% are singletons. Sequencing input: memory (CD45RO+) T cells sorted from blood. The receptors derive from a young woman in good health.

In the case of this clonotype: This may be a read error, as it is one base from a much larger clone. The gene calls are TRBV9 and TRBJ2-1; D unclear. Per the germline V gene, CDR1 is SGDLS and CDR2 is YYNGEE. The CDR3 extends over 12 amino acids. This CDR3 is CARSVGIDEQFF. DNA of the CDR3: TGTGCCAGAAGCGTAGGGATCGATGAGCAGTTCTTC.

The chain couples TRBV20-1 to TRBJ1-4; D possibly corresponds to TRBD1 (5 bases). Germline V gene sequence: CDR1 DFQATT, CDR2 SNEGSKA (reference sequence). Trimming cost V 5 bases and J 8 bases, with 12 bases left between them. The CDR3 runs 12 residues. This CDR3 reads CSASGSEEKLFF. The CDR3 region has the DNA TGCAGTGCTTCAGGGTCAGAAGAAAAACTGTTTTTT.

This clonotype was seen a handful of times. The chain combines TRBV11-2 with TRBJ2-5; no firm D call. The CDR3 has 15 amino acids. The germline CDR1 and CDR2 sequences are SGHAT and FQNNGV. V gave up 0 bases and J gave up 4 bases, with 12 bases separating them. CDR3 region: CASSLDQGSGETQYF. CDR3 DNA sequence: TGTGCCAGCAGCTTAGATCAAGGTTCGGGAGAGACCCAGTACTTC.

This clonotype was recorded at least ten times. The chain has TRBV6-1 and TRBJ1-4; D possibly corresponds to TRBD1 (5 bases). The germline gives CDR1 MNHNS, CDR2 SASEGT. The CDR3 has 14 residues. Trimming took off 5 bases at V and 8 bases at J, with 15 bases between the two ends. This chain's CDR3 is CASSRGVGEEKLFF. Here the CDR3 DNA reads TGTGCCAGCAGTCGCGGGGTGGGGGAAGAAAAACTGTTTTTT.

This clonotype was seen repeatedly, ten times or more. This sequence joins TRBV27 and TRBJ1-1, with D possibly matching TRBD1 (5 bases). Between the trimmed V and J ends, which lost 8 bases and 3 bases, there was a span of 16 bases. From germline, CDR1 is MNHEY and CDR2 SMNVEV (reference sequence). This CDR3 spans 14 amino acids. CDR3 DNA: TGTGCCAGCCTCCCGTGGGGGAGGTACACTGAAGCTTTCTTT. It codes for CASLPWGRYTEAFF.

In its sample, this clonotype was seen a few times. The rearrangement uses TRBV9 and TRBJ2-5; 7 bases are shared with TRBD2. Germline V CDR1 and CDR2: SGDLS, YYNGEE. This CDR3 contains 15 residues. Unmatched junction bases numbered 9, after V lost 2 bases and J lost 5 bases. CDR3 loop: CASSVFAGDRETQYF. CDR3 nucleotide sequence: TGTGCCAGCAGCGTCTTCGCGGGAGACCGGGAGACCCAGTACTTC.